The entry below gives a single T cell receptor (beta chain) sequence along with its context. What it binds is not known. Libraries were prepared by immunoSEQ multiplex PCR; TCRdb keeps only in-frame clonotypes and omits some of them. The sample lists 60,000 to 65,000 clones, around 90% occurring once. This sample was included in a study of OX40 agonist ivuxolimab in advanced cancers. Background on the study: Averaging about 60 years in age, with a range of about 23 to 85, the cohort was approximately 83% male.

Whole-study results and caveats: Circulating CD4+ and CD8+ T cells showed clonal expansion by week 6 at 0.1 to 3.0 mg/kg.

The receptor was isolated from an adult with an advanced solid tumor such as melanoma, head and neck, liver or kidney cancer. The sequences come from CD4+ or CD8+ T cells sorted from blood, collected in a trial of the OX40 agonist ivuxolimab.

The CDR3 DNA reads as TGTGCCAGCAGTTTATACAGGGTTGATCAGCCCCAGCATTTT. It codes for CASSLYRVDQPQHF. The chain joins TRBV27 to TRBJ1-5, with D tentatively TRBD1 (6 bases). This CDR3 has 14 amino acids. The germline V gene encodes CDR1 MNHEY and CDR2 SMNVEV (reference sequence). With 1 base removed from V and 5 bases from J, the gap between germline ends came to 9 bases.